A single sample is the source of the 8 T cell receptor beta chains below, sequenced in a study of control samples from healthy donors and cancer patients. The protocol was immunoSEQ multiplex PCR, while the TCRdb copy is restricted to in-frame clones and leaves out a portion. Among 150,000 to 200,000 clones listed, 90% were seen once. The sequencing sample was made of blood. The receptor set was obtained from a woman between 50 and 59 years old in good health.

The chain has TRBV6-1 and TRBJ2-1; no definite D call. The CDR3 runs 13 residues. V lost 1 base and J lost 9, with 10 bases in between. From germline, CDR1 is MNHNS and CDR2 SASEGT. The CDR3 sequence: CASSEVSIAEQFF. CDR3 nucleotides: TGTGCCAGCAGTGAAGTTTCTATTGCTGAGCAGTTCTTC.

There are a few counts of this clone. The chain links TRBV27 to TRBJ2-3, with 10 bases lining up with TRBD2. The ends lost 5 bases at V and 5 bases at J; junction bases unmatched: 10. The germline CDR1 and CDR2 sequences are MNHEY and SMNVEV (reference sequence). This CDR3 has 16 residues. The CDR3 spells CASSPGAGGRGDTQYF. The CDR3 DNA is TGTGCCAGCAGTCCAGGAGCGGGGGGGCGTGGAGATACGCAGTATTTT.

V usage is TRBV5-1 and J usage is TRBJ2-1; TRBD2 matches at 13 bases. V dropped 1 base and J dropped 7; count of bases not matched to a gene: 20. This CDR3 is 21 amino acids long. Germline loops: CDR1 SGHRS, CDR2 YFSETQ. The CDR3 loop is CASSLFTGAATTSGRLNEQFF. The CDR3 DNA reads TGCGCCAGCAGCTTGTTCACAGGGGCGGCTACGACTAGCGGGAGGCTTAATGAGCAGTTCTTC.

The V call is TRBV24-1, the J call TRBJ1-2; perhaps TRBD1 as D (5 bases). This CDR3 contains 14 residues. Between the trimmed V and J ends, which lost 0 bases and 8 bases, there was a span of 12 bases. Germline assignment: CDR1 KGHDR and CDR2 SFDVKD. The CDR3 loop is CATSDLRGERGYTF. In nucleotides, the CDR3 is TGTGCCACCAGTGATTTGAGGGGAGAAAGGGGCTACACCTTC.

This clone was observed a few times. V usage is TRBV19 and J usage is TRBJ1-5; D gene ambiguous. The germline V gene has CDR1 LNHDA and CDR2 SQIVND (reference sequence). The CDR3 is 15 amino acids. V lost 4 bases and J lost 4, with 14 bases in between. CDR3 residues: CASSTNVGGNQPQHF. CDR3 bases: TGTGCCAGTAGTACCAACGTAGGCGGGAATCAGCCCCAGCATTTT.

This clone turned up a few times. The CDR3 DNA reads TGTGCTAGTGGTTTGTCGCCGGGATCCTTCGTCGAGCAGCCCCAGCATTTT. Its translation is CASGLSPGSFVEQPQHF. The chain couples TRBV12-5 to TRBJ1-5, with no clear D. The germline V gene has CDR1 LGHNT and CDR2 FRNRAP. V lost 2 bases and J lost 7, with 21 bases in between. The CDR3 extends over 17 amino acids.

This chain links TRBV25-1 with TRBJ1-4; 7 positions agree with TRBD1. Unmatched junction bases numbered 6, after V lost 1 base and J lost 7 bases. Germline loops: CDR1 MGHDK, CDR2 SYGVNS. The CDR3 length is 15 residues. CDR3 in DNA: TGTGCCAGCAGTGAATTGGGGGCAGGGGGTGAAAAACTGTTTTTT. Its translation is CASSELGAGGEKLFF.

The V gene is TRBV6-5, the J gene TRBJ1-6; the D is unclear. Germline loops: CDR1 MNHEY, CDR2 SVGAGI. This CDR3 comprises 14 residues. V lost 6 bases to trimming and J lost 9 bases, with 15 bases between them. The CDR3 is CASSHGREGSPLHF. The CDR3 bases are TGTGCCAGCAGCCACGGTCGCGAGGGTTCACCCCTCCACTTT.